A selection of T cell receptor beta chains follows, all from one sample in a study of T cells in Graves' hyperthyroidism and ophthalmopathy. TCRdb passed the multiplex PCR reads through MiXCR, listing each CDR3 protein once. The sample has around 250,000 distinct CDR3 sequences; roughly 15% are singletons. The sequenced sample was blood. Source of these receptors: a woman aged 35 to 49 with Graves' hyperthyroidism that later progressed to Graves' ophthalmopathy. The CDR3 runs from the conserved cysteine through the conserved F or W. Fields, in order: clone size, J gene, D gene, V gene, CDR3 protein, CDR3 DNA. A D gene is named only where the DNA matches it firmly. Not every row has a clone size; where given, it reads once, few, many or a size class.

clone_size: few; j_call: TRBJ2-2; d_call: NA; v_call: TRBV3-1; cdr3_aa: CASSQYGELFF; cdr3_nt: TGTGCCAGCAGCCAATACGGGGAGCTGTTTTTT
clone_size: NA; j_call: TRBJ1-5; d_call: NA; v_call: TRBV24-1; cdr3_aa: CATSDRGTRNSNQLQHF; cdr3_nt: TGTGCCACCAGTGACCGAGGGACAAGAAATAGCAATCAGCTCCAGCATTTT
clone_size: many; j_call: TRBJ1-1; d_call: TRBD1; v_call: TRBV6-1; cdr3_aa: CASRDRGESGEAFF; cdr3_nt: TGTGCCAGCCGGGACAGGGGGGAAAGCGGTGAAGCTTTCTTT
clone_size: many; j_call: TRBJ2-1; d_call: NA; v_call: TRBV4-1; cdr3_aa: CASSQGFLTRGEQFF; cdr3_nt: TGCGCCAGCAGCCAAGGTTTCCTGACGCGGGGTGAGCAGTTCTTC
clone_size: many; j_call: TRBJ2-1; d_call: TRBD1; v_call: TRBV27; cdr3_aa: CASSPHGRSGGNEQFF; cdr3_nt: TGTGCCAGCAGTCCGCACGGACGGTCAGGGGGCAATGAGCAGTTCTTC
clone_size: many; j_call: TRBJ1-5; d_call: TRBD1; v_call: TRBV10-3; cdr3_aa: CAISKGQGRDQPQHF; cdr3_nt: TGTGCCATCAGTAAGGGACAGGGAAGGGATCAGCCCCAGCATTTT
clone_size: many; j_call: TRBJ2-3; d_call: TRBD2; v_call: TRBV5-1; cdr3_aa: CASSSTSGTIDTQYF; cdr3_nt: TGCGCCAGCAGCTCGACTAGCGGGACTATAGATACGCAGTATTTT
clone_size: many; j_call: TRBJ1-1; d_call: NA; v_call: TRBV28; cdr3_aa: CASSLGSRAEAFF; cdr3_nt: TGTGCCAGCAGTTTAGGTAGTAGGGCTGAAGCTTTCTTT
clone_size: NA; j_call: TRBJ2-3; d_call: NA; v_call: TRBV18; cdr3_aa: CASSPKVPSSTDTQYF; cdr3_nt: TGTGCCAGCTCACCTAAGGTACCGTCTAGCACAGATACGCAGTATTTT
clone_size: many; j_call: TRBJ2-1; d_call: NA; v_call: TRBV20-1; cdr3_aa: CSARDLGGEQFF; cdr3_nt: TGCAGTGCTAGAGATCTGGGTGGTGAGCAGTTCTTC
clone_size: many; j_call: TRBJ2-3; d_call: NA; v_call: TRBV3-1; cdr3_aa: CASSPDGISTQYF; cdr3_nt: TGTGCCAGCAGCCCAGACGGCATAAGTACGCAGTATTTT
clone_size: many; j_call: TRBJ2-7; d_call: TRBD2; v_call: TRBV28; cdr3_aa: CASSRPSGTVFEQYF; cdr3_nt: TGTGCCAGCAGCCGACCTAGCGGGACTGTGTTCGAGCAGTACTTC
clone_size: many; j_call: TRBJ1-5; d_call: NA; v_call: TRBV28; cdr3_aa: CASSRGSNQPQHF; cdr3_nt: TGTGCCAGCAGCCGGGGTAGCAATCAGCCCCAGCATTTT
clone_size: many; j_call: TRBJ2-7; d_call: TRBD1; v_call: TRBV15; cdr3_aa: CATSRPHPTGGGYEQYF; cdr3_nt: TGTGCCACCAGCAGGCCACACCCTACAGGGGGAGGTTACGAGCAGTACTTC
clone_size: few; j_call: TRBJ2-3; d_call: NA; v_call: TRBV28; cdr3_aa: CASTHQGDTQYF; cdr3_nt: TGTGCCAGCACCCACCAGGGGGATACGCAGTATTTT
clone_size: many; j_call: TRBJ2-7; d_call: TRBD2; v_call: TRBV5-5; cdr3_aa: CASSLFASGTYEQYF; cdr3_nt: TGTGCCAGCAGCTTGTTTGCTAGCGGAACCTACGAGCAGTACTTC
clone_size: many; j_call: TRBJ2-3; d_call: NA; v_call: TRBV28; cdr3_aa: CASSYIETDTQYF; cdr3_nt: TGTGCCAGCAGCTACATAGAAACAGATACGCAGTATTTT
clone_size: NA; j_call: TRBJ2-1; d_call: TRBD1; v_call: TRBV4-1; cdr3_aa: CASSQSPGQGYNEQFF; cdr3_nt: TGCGCCAGCAGCCAGTCCCCGGGACAGGGTTACAATGAGCAGTTCTTC
clone_size: NA; j_call: TRBJ1-4; d_call: TRBD1; v_call: TRBV19; cdr3_aa: CASSQRTGSLTATNEKLFF; cdr3_nt: TGTGCCAGTAGTCAGCGGACAGGGAGCCTTACGGCAACTAATGAAAAACTGTTTTTT
clone_size: many; j_call: TRBJ1-6; d_call: NA; v_call: TRBV27; cdr3_aa: CASSRSGISPLHF; cdr3_nt: TGTGCCAGCAGCCGCAGTGGTATTTCACCCCTCCACTTT
clone_size: few; j_call: TRBJ2-3; d_call: TRBD2; v_call: TRBV14; cdr3_aa: CASGGLAGVRRDTQYF; cdr3_nt: TGTGCCAGCGGCGGACTAGCGGGAGTAAGGCGGGATACGCAGTATTTT
clone_size: many; j_call: TRBJ1-2; d_call: NA; v_call: TRBV15; cdr3_aa: CATSRGVAGYGYTF; cdr3_nt: TGTGCCACCAGCAGAGGTGTCGCCGGCTATGGCTACACCTTC
clone_size: many; j_call: TRBJ1-5; d_call: TRBD1; v_call: TRBV7-8; cdr3_aa: CASSLVGTGVYQPQHF; cdr3_nt: TGTGCCAGCAGCTTAGTAGGGACAGGGGTTTACCAGCCCCAGCATTTT
clone_size: NA; j_call: TRBJ2-2; d_call: NA; v_call: TRBV5-1; cdr3_aa: CASRYTGELFF; cdr3_nt: TGCGCCAGCAGATACACCGGGGAGCTGTTTTTT
clone_size: many; j_call: TRBJ2-7; d_call: TRBD2; v_call: TRBV7-2; cdr3_aa: CASSRTSSGGNYEQYF; cdr3_nt: TGTGCCAGCAGCCGCACTTCTAGCGGGGGGAACTACGAGCAGTACTTC
clone_size: many; j_call: TRBJ2-7; d_call: TRBD2; v_call: TRBV28; cdr3_aa: CASSLSGRAYEQYF; cdr3_nt: TGTGCCAGCAGTTTATCCGGGAGGGCGTACGAGCAGTACTTC
clone_size: NA; j_call: TRBJ2-1; d_call: NA; v_call: TRBV30; cdr3_aa: CAWSESADEQFF; cdr3_nt: TGTGCCTGGAGTGAGTCCGCGGATGAGCAGTTCTTC
clone_size: few; j_call: TRBJ2-1; d_call: NA; v_call: TRBV19; cdr3_aa: CATARGLTYNEQFF; cdr3_nt: TGTGCCACCGCGCGTGGGCTCACCTACAATGAGCAGTTCTTC
clone_size: many; j_call: TRBJ2-5; d_call: TRBD2; v_call: TRBV6-2/TRBV6-3; cdr3_aa: CASSPLAGQFQETQYF; cdr3_nt: TGTGCCAGCAGTCCTCTAGCGGGACAGTTCCAAGAGACCCAGTACTTC
clone_size: NA; j_call: TRBJ1-1; d_call: TRBD1; v_call: TRBV11-3; cdr3_aa: CASSTDRAAEAFF; cdr3_nt: TGTGCCAGCAGCACGGACAGGGCGGCTGAAGCTTTCTTT
clone_size: many; j_call: TRBJ2-5; d_call: TRBD2; v_call: TRBV29-1; cdr3_aa: CSVEVTSGTSPETQYF; cdr3_nt: TGCAGCGTTGAAGTGACTAGCGGGACCTCCCCAGAGACCCAGTACTTC
clone_size: many; j_call: TRBJ2-1; d_call: NA; v_call: TRBV2; cdr3_aa: CASSTSGFWAPDYNEQFF; cdr3_nt: TGTGCCAGCAGTACTTCCGGGTTTTGGGCGCCAGATTACAATGAGCAGTTCTTC
clone_size: few; j_call: TRBJ2-2; d_call: NA; v_call: TRBV7-9; cdr3_aa: CASSPTGREPGELFF; cdr3_nt: TGTGCCAGCAGCCCGACAGGGAGGGAGCCCGGGGAGCTGTTTTTT